These 13 T cell receptor beta chains share one sample of origin, sequenced in a study of blood T cell repertoires in COVID-19. Some clones are missing from TCRdb's copy, which holds only in-frame ones; the method was immunoSEQ multiplex PCR. Among about 270,000 clones listed, about 84% were seen once. Sequenced sample: peripheral blood. These TCRs come from a woman older than 75 with COVID-19, enrolled during active disease.

This sequence joins TRBV27 and TRBJ2-7; 12 bases are shared with TRBD1. CDR1 is MNHEY, CDR2 SMNVEV, per germline (reference sequence). This CDR3 region has 15 residues. J lost 5 bases, V lost 3 bases, and 5 bases had no gene match. The CDR3 region has the DNA TGTGCCAGCAGTTTCACCGGGACAGGGGGCGACGAGCAGTACTTC. As protein: CASSFTGTGGDEQYF.

The V and J genes are TRBV29-1 and TRBJ2-3; 8 nucleotides agree with TRBD2. J gave up 2 bases and V 1 base, and 14 bases lay outside the gene matches. The CDR3 is 18 residues long. CDR1 and CDR2 (germline): SQVTM, ANQGSEA. The CDR3 here is CSVEGARGSGGLTDTQYF. In nucleotides, the CDR3 is TGCAGCGTTGAAGGAGCCCGGGGCAGCGGGGGACTCACAGATACGCAGTATTTT.

The genes are TRBV28 and TRBJ1-1; D is unresolved. There are 11 residues in the CDR3. Looked up from germline, CDR1 is MDHEN and CDR2 is SYDVKM. The V end was cut by 6 bases, the J end by 1 base, with 3 bases between. The CDR3 DNA sequence: TGTGCCAGCAGCCAGAACACTGAAGCTTTCTTT. It is translated as CASSQNTEAFF. Looking up the rest from reference TRBV28 and TRBJ1-1 gives the full variable domain: DVKVTQSSRYLVKRTGEKVFLECVQDMDHENMFWYRQDPGLGLRLIYFSYDVKMKEKGDIPEGYSVSREKKERFSLILESASTNQTSMYLCASSQNTEAFFGQGTRLTVV.

This clone was recorded a few times. The chain has TRBV25-1 and TRBJ2-5, with 7 bases matching TRBD1. V was clipped by 4 bases and J by 5 bases; unmatched bases: 4. CDR1 and CDR2 (germline): MGHDK, SYGVNS. The CDR3 contains 13 residues. This CDR3 reads CASSVTGDETQYF. The CDR3 bases are TGTGCCAGCAGTGTTACAGGGGACGAGACCCAGTACTTC.

The V gene is TRBV28, the J gene TRBJ1-6; TRBD1 matches at 9 bases. The CDR3 extends over 16 amino acids. Germline trimming cut 6 bases from V and 3 bases from J; bases unmatched to any gene: 6. Germline V gene sequence: CDR1 MDHEN, CDR2 SYDVKM. The CDR3 sequence: CASSLGQGNYNSPLHF. CDR3 DNA: TGTGCCAGCAGCCTGGGACAGGGAAACTATAATTCACCCCTCCACTTT.

This clone was counted once. This chain connects TRBV7-8 to TRBJ2-1; 7 bases match TRBD1. The CDR3 runs 12 residues. The V gene end was trimmed by 5 bases and the J gene end by 8 bases; junction bases not matched to a gene: 3. Germline V gene sequence: CDR1 SGHVS, CDR2 FQNEAQ. CDR3 bases: TGTGCCAGCAGCCTACAGGGGTATGAGCAGTTCTTC. Its protein product is CASSLQGYEQFF.

The chain links TRBV4-2 to TRBJ1-1; 9 nucleotides align to TRBD1. Germline-derived CDR1 and CDR2 are LGHNA and YNFKEQ. With V trimmed by 1 base and J by 2 bases, 5 bases remained unmatched. This CDR3 comprises 16 residues. The CDR3 is CASSQVSTGGNTEAFF. The CDR3, as DNA: TGTGCCAGCAGCCAAGTTTCGACAGGGGGAAACACTGAAGCTTTCTTT.

This clone came up once. CDR3 in DNA: TGCGCCAGCAGGGGCCAGTGGTATGGCTACACCTTC. Its protein product is CASRGQWYGYTF. J is TRBJ1-2 and V is TRBV10-1; no firm D call. Germline V CDR1 and CDR2: WNHNN, SYGVQD (reference sequence). The CDR3 has 12 amino acids. V lost 6 bases to trimming and J lost 5 bases, with 10 bases between them.

The chain couples TRBV7-2 to TRBJ1-5; possible D gene TRBD1, 5 bases. In germline, CDR1 is SGHTA, CDR2 FQGNSA. With 5 bases removed from V and 2 bases from J, the gap between germline ends came to 13 bases. The CDR3 contains 15 residues. CDR3 DNA sequence: TGTGCCAGCAGCCCAAGCGGGGGAGGCAATCAGCCCCAGCATTTT. Translation: CASSPSGGGNQPQHF.

The chain has TRBV5-6 and TRBJ2-7; D may be TRBD1 (6 bases). CDR1 is SGHDT, CDR2 YYEEEE, per germline. V was shortened by 3 bases and J by 0 bases, with 13 bases between the two germline ends. This CDR3 is built from 15 residues. CDR3 residues: CASSSGTPSSYEQYF. The DNA of the CDR3 is TGTGCCAGCAGCTCCGGGACACCCAGCTCCTACGAGCAGTACTTC.

This chain's CDR3 is CASSFRRTGETQYF. CDR3 nucleotides: TGTGCCAGCAGCTTTAGGCGTACGGGAGAGACCCAGTACTTC. The V call is TRBV11-2, the J call TRBJ2-5; D is unclear. Trimming left V 3 bases short and J 4 bases short, with 12 bases between. Germline CDR1 reads SGHAT; CDR2 reads FQNNGV. This CDR3 comprises 14 residues.

The chain employs TRBV11-2 and TRBJ1-1, with D tentatively TRBD1 (5 bases). The ends were cut back, 3 bases at V and 4 bases at J, with 15 bases in the middle. The CDR3 spans 15 residues. CDR1 is SGHAT, CDR2 FQNNGV, per germline. CDR3 amino acids: CASSFVAGKGTEAFF. Here the CDR3 DNA reads TGTGCCAGCAGCTTTGTTGCAGGGAAGGGCACTGAAGCTTTCTTT.

The genes are TRBV3-1 (or the pseudogene TRBV3-2) and TRBJ1-1; D is undetermined. V was cut by 0 bases and J by 2 bases, with 13 bases left in between. CDR3 size: 16 residues. Per the germline V gene, CDR1 is LGHDT and CDR2 is YNNKEL (reference sequence). The CDR3 spells CASSQDIKAYNTEAFF. The CDR3, as DNA: TGTGCCAGCAGCCAAGATATCAAAGCCTATAACACTGAAGCTTTCTTT.